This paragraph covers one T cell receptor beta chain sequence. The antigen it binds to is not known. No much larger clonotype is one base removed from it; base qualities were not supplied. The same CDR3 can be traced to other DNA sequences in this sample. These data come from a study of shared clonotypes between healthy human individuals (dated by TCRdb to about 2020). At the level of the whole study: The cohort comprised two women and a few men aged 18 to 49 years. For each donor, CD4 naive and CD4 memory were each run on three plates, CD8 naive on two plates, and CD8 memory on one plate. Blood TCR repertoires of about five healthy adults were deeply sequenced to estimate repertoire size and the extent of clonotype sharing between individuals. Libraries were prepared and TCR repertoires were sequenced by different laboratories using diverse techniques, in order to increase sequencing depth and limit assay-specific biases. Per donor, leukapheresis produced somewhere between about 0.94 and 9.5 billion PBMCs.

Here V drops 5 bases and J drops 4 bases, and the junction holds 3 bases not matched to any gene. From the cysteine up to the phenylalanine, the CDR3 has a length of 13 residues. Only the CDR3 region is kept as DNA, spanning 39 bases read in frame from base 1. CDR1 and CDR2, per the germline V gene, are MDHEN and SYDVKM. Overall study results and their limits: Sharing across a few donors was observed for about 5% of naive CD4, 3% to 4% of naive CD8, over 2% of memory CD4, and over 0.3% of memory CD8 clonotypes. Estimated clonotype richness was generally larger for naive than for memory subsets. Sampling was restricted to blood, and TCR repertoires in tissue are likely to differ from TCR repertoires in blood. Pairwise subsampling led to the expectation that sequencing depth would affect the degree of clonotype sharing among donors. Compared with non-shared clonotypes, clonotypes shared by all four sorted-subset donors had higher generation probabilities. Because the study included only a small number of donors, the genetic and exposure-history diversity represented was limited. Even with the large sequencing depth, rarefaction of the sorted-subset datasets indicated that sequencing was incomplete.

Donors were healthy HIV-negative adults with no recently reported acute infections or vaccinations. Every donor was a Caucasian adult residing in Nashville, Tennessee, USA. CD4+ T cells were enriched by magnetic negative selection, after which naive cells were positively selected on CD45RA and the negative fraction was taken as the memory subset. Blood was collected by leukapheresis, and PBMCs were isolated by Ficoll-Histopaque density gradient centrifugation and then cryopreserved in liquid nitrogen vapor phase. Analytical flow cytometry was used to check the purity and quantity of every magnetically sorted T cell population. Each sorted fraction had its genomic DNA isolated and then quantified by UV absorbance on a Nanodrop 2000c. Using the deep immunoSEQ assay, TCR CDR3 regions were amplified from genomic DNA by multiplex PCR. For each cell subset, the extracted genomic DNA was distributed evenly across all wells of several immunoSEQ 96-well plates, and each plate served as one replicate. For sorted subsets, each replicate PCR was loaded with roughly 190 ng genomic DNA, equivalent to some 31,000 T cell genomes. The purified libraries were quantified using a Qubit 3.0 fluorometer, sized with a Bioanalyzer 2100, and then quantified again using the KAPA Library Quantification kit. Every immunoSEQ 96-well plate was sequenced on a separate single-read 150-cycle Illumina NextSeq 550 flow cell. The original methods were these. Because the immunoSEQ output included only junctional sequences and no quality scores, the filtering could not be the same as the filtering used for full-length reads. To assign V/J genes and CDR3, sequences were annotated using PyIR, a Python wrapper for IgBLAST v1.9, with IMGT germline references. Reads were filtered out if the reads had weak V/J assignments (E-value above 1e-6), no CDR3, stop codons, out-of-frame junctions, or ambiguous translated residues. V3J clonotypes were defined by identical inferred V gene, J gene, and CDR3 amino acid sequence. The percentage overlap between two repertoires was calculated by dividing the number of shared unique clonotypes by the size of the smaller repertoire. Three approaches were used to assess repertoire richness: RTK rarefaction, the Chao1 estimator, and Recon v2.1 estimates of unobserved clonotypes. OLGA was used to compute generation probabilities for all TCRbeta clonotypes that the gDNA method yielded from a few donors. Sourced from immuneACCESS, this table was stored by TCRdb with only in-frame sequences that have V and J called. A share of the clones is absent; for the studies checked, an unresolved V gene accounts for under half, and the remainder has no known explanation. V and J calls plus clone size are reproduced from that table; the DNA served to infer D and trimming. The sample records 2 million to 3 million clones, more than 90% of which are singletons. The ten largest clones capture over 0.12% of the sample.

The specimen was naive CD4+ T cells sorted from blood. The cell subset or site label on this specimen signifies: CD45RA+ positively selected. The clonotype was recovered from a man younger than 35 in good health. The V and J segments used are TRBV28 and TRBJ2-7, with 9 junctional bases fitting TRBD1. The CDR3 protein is CASSTGQGYEQYF. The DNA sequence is TGTGCCAGCAGTACCGGACAGGGGTACGAGCAGTACTTC.